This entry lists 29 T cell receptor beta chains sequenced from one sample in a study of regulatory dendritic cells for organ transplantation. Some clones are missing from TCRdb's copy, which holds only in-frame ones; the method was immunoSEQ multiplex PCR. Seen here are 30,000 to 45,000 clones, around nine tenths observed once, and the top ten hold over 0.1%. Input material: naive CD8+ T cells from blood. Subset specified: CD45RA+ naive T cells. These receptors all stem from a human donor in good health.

As DNA, the CDR3 is TGTGCCAGCAGTTCCCGGGGCTTGGACAATGAGCAGTTCTTC. This encodes CASSSRGLDNEQFF. This chain joins TRBV28 and TRBJ2-1; D may correspond to TRBD1 or TRBD2 (5 bases each). The V and J ends lost 4 bases and 5 bases respectively, with 12 bases between them. The germline gives CDR1 MDHEN, CDR2 SYDVKM. This CDR3 is built from 14 residues.

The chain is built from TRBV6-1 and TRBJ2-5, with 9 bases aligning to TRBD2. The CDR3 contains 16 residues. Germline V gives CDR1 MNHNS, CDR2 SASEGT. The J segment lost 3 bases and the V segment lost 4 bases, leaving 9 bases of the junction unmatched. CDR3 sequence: CASSGFSGGREETQYF. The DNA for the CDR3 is TGTGCCAGCAGTGGATTTAGCGGGGGAAGGGAAGAGACCCAGTACTTC.

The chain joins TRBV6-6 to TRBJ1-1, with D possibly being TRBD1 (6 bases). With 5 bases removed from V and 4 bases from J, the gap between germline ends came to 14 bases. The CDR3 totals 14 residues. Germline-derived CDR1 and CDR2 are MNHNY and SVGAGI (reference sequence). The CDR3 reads CASSPGTGTTEAFF. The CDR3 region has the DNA TGTGCCAGCAGTCCCGGAACAGGGACCACTGAAGCTTTCTTT.

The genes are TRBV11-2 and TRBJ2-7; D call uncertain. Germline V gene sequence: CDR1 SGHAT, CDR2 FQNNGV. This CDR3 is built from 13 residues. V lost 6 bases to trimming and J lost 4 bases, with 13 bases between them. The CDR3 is CASSLWRDYEQYF. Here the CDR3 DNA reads TGTGCCAGCAGTCTATGGCGAGATTACGAGCAGTACTTC.

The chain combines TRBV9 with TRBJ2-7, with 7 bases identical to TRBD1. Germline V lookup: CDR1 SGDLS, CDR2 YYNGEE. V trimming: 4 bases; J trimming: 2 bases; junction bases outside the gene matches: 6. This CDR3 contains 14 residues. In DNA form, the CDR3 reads TGTGCCAGCAGCCTGGGACAGCTCCCCTACGAGCAGTACTTC. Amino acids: CASSLGQLPYEQYF.

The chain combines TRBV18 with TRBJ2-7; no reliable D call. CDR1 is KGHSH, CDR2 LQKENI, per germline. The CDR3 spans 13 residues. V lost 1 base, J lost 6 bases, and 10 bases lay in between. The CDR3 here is CASSPLNSAEQYF. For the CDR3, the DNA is TGTGCCAGCTCACCACTCAATTCGGCCGAGCAGTACTTC.

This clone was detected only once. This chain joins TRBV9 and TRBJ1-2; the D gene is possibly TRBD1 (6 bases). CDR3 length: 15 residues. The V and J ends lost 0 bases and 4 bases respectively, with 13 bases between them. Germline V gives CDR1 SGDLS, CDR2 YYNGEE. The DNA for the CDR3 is TGTGCCAGCAGCGTAGGCCTAACAGGGATCTATGGCTACACCTTC. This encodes CASSVGLTGIYGYTF. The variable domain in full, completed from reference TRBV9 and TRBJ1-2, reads DSGVTQTPKHLITATGQRVTLRCSPRSGDLSVYWYQQSLDQGLQFLIQYYNGEERAKGNILERFSAQQFPDLHSELNLSSLELGDSALYFCASSVGLTGIYGYTFGSGTRLTVV.

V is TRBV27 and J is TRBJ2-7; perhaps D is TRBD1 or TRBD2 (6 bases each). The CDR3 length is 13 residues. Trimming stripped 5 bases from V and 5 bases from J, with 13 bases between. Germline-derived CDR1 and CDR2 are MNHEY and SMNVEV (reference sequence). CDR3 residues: CASSLTGAHEQYF. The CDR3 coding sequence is TGTGCCAGCAGTCTGACGGGGGCCCACGAGCAGTACTTC.

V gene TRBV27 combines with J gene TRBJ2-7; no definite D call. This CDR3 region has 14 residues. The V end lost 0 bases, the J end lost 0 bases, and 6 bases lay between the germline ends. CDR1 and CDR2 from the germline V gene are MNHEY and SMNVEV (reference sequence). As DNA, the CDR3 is TGTGCCAGCAGTTTATCTTACGGCTCCTACGAGCAGTACTTC. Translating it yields CASSLSYGSYEQYF.

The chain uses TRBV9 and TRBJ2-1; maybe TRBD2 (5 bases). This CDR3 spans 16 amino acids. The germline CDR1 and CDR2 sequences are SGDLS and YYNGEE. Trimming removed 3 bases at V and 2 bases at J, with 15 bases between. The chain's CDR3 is CASSETARGTYNEQFF. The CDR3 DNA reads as TGTGCCAGCAGCGAGACGGCCCGAGGGACCTACAATGAGCAGTTCTTC.

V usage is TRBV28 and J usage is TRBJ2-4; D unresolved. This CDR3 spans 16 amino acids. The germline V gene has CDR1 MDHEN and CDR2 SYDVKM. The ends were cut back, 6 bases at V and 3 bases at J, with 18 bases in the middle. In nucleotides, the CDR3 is TGTGCCAGCAGCCCTATTGAGGTCGGTGTCAAAAACATTCAGTACTTC. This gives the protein CASSPIEVGVKNIQYF.

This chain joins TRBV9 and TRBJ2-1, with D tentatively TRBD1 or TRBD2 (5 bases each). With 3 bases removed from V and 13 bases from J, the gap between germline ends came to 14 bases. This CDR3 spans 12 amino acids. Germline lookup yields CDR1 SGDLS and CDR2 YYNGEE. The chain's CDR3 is CASSAQGDGQFF. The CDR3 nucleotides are TGTGCCAGCAGCGCGCAGGGAGATGGACAGTTCTTC.

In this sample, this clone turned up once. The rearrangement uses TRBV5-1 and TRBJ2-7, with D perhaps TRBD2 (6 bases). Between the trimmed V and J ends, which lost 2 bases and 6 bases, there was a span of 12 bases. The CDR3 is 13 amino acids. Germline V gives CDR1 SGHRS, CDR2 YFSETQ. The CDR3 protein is CASSFSAGLEQYF. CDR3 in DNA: TGCGCCAGCAGCTTTTCTGCGGGGCTCGAGCAGTACTTC.

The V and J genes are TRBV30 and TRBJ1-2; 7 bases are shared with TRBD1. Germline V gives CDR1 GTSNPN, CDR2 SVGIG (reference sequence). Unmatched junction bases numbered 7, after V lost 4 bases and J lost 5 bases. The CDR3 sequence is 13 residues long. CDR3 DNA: TGTGCCTGGAAGGACAGGAGGTGGTATGGCTACACCTTC. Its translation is CAWKDRRWYGYTF.

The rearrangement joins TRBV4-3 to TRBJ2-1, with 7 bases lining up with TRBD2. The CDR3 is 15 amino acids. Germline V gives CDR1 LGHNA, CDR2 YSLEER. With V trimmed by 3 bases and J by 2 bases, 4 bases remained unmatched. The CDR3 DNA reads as TGCGCCAGCAGCCAGTGGACTAGTACCTACAATGAGCAGTTCTTC. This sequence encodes CASSQWTSTYNEQFF.

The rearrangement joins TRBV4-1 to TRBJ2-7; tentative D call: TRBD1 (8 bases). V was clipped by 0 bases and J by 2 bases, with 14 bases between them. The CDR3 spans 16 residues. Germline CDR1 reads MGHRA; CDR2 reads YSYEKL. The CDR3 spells CASSQDRTGRAYEQYF. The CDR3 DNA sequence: TGCGCCAGCAGCCAAGATCGGACAGGGAGGGCCTACGAGCAGTACTTC.

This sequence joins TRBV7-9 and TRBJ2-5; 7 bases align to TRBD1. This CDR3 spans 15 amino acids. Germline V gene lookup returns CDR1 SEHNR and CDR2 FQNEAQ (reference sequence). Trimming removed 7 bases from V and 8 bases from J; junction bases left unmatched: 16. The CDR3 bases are TGTGCCAGCACCCATTCCCGGGACAGCCGATCCACCCAGTACTTC. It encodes CASTHSRDSRSTQYF. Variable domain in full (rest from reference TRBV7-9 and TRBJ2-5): DTGVSQNPRHKITKRGQNVTFRCDPISEHNRLYWYRQTLGQGPEFLTYFQNEAQLEKSRLLSDRFSAERPKGSFSTLEIQRTEQGDSAMYLCASTHSRDSRSTQYFGPGTRLLVL.

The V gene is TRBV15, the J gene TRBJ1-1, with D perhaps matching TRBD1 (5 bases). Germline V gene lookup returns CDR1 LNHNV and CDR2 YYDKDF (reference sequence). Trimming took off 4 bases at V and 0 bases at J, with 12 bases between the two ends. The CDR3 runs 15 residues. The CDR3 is CATSISRGVNTEAFF. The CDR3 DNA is TGTGCCACCAGCATTTCCCGGGGGGTGAACACTGAAGCTTTCTTT. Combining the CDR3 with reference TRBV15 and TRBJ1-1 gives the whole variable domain DAMVIQNPRYQVTQFGKPVTLSCSQTLNHNVMYWYQQKSSQAPKLLFHYYDKDFNNEADTPDNFQSRRPNTSFCFLDIRSPGLGDTAMYLCATSISRGVNTEAFFGQGTRLTVV.

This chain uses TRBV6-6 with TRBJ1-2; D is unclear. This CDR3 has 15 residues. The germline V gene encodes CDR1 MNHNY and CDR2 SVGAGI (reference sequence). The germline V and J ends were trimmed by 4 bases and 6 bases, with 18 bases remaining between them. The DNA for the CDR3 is TGTGCCAGCAGTTTTCGCAGAAATCTAGAGGATGGCTACACCTTC. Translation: CASSFRRNLEDGYTF.

The CDR3 is CASSFGTGSYEQYF. CDR3 in DNA: TGCGCCAGCAGTTTCGGGACAGGGAGCTACGAGCAGTACTTC. This chain links TRBV10-1 with TRBJ2-7; TRBD1 agrees at 9 bases. Germline V gene lookup returns CDR1 WNHNN and CDR2 SYGVQD (reference sequence). CDR3 length: 14 amino acids. V shed 5 bases, J shed 3 bases, and the junction held 5 bases outside the gene matches.

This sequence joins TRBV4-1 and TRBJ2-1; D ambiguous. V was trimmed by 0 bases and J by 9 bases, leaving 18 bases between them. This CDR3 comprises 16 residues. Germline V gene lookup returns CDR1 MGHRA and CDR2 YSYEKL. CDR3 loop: CASSQEVMFQDGEQFF. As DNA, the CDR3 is TGCGCCAGCAGCCAAGAGGTAATGTTCCAGGACGGTGAGCAGTTCTTC.

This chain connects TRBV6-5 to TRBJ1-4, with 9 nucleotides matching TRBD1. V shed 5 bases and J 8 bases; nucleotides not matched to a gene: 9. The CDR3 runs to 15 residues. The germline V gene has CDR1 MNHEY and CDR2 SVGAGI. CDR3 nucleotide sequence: TGTGCCAGCAGTCCCCGGACAGGGGTTCGCGAAAAACTGTTTTTT. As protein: CASSPRTGVREKLFF.

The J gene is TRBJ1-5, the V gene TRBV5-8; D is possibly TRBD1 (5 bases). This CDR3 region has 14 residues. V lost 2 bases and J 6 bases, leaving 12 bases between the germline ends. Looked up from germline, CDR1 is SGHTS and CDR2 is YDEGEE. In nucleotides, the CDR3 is TGTGCCAGCAGCTTTGGCGGGGCGGGTCAGCCCCAGCATTTT. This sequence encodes CASSFGGAGQPQHF.

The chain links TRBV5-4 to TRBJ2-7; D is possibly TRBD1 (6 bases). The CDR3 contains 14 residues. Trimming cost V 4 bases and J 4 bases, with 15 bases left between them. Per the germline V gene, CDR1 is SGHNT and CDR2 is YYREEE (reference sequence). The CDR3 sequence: CASSARGQLYEQYF. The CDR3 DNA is TGTGCCAGCAGCGCCCGTGGACAGCTTTACGAGCAGTACTTC.

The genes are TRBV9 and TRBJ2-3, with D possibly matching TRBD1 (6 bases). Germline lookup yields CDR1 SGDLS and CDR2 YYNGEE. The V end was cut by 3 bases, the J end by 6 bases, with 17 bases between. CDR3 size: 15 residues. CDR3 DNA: TGTGCCAGCAGCGGTGACGGAGAGAGGGGGGATACGCAGTATTTT. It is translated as CASSGDGERGDTQYF.

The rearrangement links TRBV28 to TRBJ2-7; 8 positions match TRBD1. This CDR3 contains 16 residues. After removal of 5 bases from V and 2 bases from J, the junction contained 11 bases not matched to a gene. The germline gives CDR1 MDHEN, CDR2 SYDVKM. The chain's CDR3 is CASSRLPGTGTYEQYF. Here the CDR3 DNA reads TGTGCCAGCAGTCGACTTCCCGGGACAGGAACCTACGAGCAGTACTTC. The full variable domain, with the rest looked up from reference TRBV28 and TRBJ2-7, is DVKVTQSSRYLVKRTGEKVFLECVQDMDHENMFWYRQDPGLGLRLIYFSYDVKMKEKGDIPEGYSVSREKKERFSLILESASTNQTSMYLCASSRLPGTGTYEQYFGPGTRLTVT.

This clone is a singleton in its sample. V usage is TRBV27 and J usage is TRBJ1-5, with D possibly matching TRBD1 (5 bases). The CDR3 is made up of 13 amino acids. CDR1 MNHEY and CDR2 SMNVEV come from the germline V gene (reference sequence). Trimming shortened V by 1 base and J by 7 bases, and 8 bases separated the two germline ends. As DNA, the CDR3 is TGTGCCAGCAGTTTATTCCAGGGACAGCCCCAGCATTTT. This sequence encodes CASSLFQGQPQHF.

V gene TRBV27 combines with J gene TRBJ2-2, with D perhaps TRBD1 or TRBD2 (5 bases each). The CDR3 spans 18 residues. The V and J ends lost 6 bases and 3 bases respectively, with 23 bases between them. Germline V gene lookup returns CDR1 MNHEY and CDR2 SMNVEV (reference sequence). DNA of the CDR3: TGTGCCAGCAGGGGGCAAACTCTAGCCGACGTCCACACCGGGGAGCTGTTTTTT. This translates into CASRGQTLADVHTGELFF.

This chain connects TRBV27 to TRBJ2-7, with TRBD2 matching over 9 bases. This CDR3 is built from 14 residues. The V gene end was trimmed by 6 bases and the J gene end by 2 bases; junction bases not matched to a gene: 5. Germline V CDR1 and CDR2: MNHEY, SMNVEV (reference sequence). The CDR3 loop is CASSTLAGPYEQYF. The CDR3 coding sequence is TGTGCCAGCAGCACTCTAGCGGGACCCTACGAGCAGTACTTC.